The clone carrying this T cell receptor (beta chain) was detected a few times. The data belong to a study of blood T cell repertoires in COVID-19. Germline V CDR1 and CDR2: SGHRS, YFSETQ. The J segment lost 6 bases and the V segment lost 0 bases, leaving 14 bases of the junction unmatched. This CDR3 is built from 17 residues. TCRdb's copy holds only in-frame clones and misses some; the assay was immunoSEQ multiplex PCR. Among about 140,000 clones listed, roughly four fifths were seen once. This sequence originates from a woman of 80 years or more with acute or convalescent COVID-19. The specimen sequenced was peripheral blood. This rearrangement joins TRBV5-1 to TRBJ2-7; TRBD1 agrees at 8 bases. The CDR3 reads CASSLDITGRGRFEQYF. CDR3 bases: TGCGCCAGCAGCTTGGATATAACGGGCAGGGGGCGCTTCGAGCAGTACTTC.